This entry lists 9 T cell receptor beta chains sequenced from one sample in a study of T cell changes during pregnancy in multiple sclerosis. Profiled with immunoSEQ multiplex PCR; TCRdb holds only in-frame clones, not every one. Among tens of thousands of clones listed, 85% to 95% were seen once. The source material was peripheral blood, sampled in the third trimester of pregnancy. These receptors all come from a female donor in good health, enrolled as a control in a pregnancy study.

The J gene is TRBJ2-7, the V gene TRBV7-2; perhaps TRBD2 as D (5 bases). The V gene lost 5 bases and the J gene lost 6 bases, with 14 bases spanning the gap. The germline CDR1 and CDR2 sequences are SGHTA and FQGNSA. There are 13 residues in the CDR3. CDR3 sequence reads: CASSPGLPSEQYF. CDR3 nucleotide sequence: TGTGCCAGCAGCCCTGGACTTCCCTCCGAGCAGTACTTC.

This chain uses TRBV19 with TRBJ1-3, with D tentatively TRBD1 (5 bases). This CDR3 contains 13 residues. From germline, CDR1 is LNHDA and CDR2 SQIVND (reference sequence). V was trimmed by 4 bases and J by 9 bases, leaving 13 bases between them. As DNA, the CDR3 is TGTGCCAGTAGTAGCACAGGAAGTCGCACCATATATTTT. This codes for CASSSTGSRTIYF.

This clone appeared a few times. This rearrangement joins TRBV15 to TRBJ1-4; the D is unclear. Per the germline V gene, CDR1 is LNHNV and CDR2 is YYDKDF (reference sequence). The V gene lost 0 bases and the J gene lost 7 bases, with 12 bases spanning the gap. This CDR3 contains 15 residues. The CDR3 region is CATSRDSGWGEKLFF. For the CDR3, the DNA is TGTGCCACCAGCAGAGATAGCGGATGGGGTGAAAAACTGTTTTTT.

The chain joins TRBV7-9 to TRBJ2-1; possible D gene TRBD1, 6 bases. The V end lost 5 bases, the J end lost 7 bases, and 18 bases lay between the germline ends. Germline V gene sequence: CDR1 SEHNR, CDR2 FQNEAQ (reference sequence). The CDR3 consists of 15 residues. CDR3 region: CASSLGQPGGNEQFF. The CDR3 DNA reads TGTGCCAGCAGCCTAGGACAGCCCGGTGGAAATGAGCAGTTCTTC. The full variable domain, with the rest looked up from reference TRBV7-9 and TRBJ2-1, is DTGVSQNPRHKITKRGQNVTFRCDPISEHNRLYWYRQTLGQGPEFLTYFQNEAQLEKSRLLSDRFSAERPKGSFSTLEIQRTEQGDSAMYLCASSLGQPGGNEQFFGPGTRLTVL.

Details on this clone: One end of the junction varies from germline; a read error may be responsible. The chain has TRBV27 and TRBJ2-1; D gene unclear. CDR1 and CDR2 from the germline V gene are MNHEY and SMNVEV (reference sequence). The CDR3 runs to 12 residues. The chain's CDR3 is CASSFSHNEQFF. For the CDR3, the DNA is TGTGCCAGCAGTTTCTCCCACAATGAGCAGTTCTTC.

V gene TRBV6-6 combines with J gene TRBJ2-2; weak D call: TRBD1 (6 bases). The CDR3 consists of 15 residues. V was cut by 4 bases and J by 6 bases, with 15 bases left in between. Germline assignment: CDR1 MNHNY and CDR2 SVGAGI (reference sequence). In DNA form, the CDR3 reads TGTGCCAGCAGTTCACAGGGTTATTCAGCCGGGGAGCTGTTTTTT. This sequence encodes CASSSQGYSAGELFF.

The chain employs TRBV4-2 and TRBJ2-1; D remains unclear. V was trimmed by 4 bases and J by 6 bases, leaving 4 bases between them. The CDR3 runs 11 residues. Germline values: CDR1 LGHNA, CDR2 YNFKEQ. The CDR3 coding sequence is TGTGCCAGCAGCCCGGGCAATGAGCAGTTCTTC. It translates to CASSPGNEQFF.

The CDR3 bases are TGTGCCAGCAGCCGAAGCGGAGGGGGCACAGATACGCAGTATTTT. It encodes CASSRSGGGTDTQYF. The chain joins TRBV7-3 to TRBJ2-3, with a possible D match to TRBD2 (6 bases). CDR3 length equals 15 residues. V shed 5 bases and J shed 1 base, with 13 bases lying between them. Germline V CDR1 and CDR2: SGHTA, FQGTGA.

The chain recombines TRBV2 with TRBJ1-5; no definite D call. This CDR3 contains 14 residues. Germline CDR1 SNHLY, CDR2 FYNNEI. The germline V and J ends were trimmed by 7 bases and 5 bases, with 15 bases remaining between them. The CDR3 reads CASNQRGRDQPQHF. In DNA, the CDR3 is TGTGCCAGCAACCAGCGGGGTAGGGATCAGCCCCAGCATTTT.